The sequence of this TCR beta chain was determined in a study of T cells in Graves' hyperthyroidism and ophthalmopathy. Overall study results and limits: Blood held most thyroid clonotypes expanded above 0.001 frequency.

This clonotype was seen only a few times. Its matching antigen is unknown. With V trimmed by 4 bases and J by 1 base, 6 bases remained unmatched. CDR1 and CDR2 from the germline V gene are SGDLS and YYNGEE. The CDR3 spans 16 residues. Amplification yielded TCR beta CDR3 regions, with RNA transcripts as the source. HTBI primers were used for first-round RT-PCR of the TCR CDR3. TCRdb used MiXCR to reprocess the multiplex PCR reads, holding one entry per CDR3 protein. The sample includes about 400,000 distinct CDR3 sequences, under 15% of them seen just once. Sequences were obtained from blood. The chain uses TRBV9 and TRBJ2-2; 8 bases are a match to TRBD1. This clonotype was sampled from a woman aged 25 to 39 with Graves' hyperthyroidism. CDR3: CASSTTGTGNTGELFF. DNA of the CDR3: TGTGCCAGCAGCACGACCGGGACAGGGAACACCGGGGAGCTGTTTTTT.